These 15 T cell receptor beta chains were all obtained from the same sample, sequenced in a study of T cell clusters in autoimmune cytopenias. Roughly 38,000 genome equivalents of blood DNA were amplified for TRB. One tube held mixed TRB-A and TRB-B primer pools for touch-down PCR. TCRdb reanalyzed the multiplex PCR reads, giving one entry per CDR3 protein sequence and no DNA. The sample's table shows some 730 distinct CDR3 sequences. The sample also formed part of further work on T cell repertoires in aging, cancer and after chemotherapy.

Input material: peripheral blood. The source is a human donor in good health.

According to its frequency, this clonotype is large. This rearrangement joins TRBV19 to TRBJ2-7; TCRdb reports TRBD1, a call that lacks DNA to check it against. Germline V gene sequence: CDR1 LNHDA, CDR2 SQIVND (reference sequence). This CDR3 comprises 13 residues. Here the CDR3 reads CASRGTERFEQYF.

This clonotype is labeled large based on frequency. The chain carries TRBV19 and TRBJ2-7; checking the TCRdb D call of TRBD1 is not possible without DNA. From germline, CDR1 is LNHDA and CDR2 SQIVND (reference sequence). The CDR3 contains 14 residues. This chain's CDR3 is CASSSRTRLAEQYF.

This clonotype is large by frequency. The rearrangement joins TRBV5-4 to TRBJ1-2; TCRdb outputs TRBD1, but without DNA this stays unchecked. This CDR3 contains 14 residues. Germline assignment: CDR1 SGHNT and CDR2 YYREEE (reference sequence). CDR3 loop: CASSTPDRLGGYTF.

The V gene is TRBV20-1, the J gene TRBJ1-1; without DNA, the TCRdb call of TRBD1 cannot be checked. CDR1 is DFQATT, CDR2 SNEGSKA, per germline (reference sequence). The CDR3 has 15 residues. The CDR3 is CSAREGTGLGTEAFF.

CDR3 protein: CASSRSGGTSSYNEQFF. This chain connects TRBV5-6 to TRBJ2-1; TCRdb gives TRBD1 as the D gene, but with no DNA this cannot be confirmed. This CDR3 has 17 amino acids. Germline CDR1 is SGHDT and CDR2 is YYEEEE.

This chain uses TRBV5-1 with TRBJ1-1. Germline assignment: CDR1 SGHRS and CDR2 YFSETQ. The CDR3 runs to 15 residues. The CDR3 region is CASKGGGRTNTEAFF.

In terms of frequency, this clonotype is medium-sized (0.01 to 0.1%). The chain has TRBV4-3 and TRBJ2-7; TCRdb proposes TRBD2, but this gene call is untestable without DNA. This CDR3 region has 17 residues. The germline V gene has CDR1 LGHNA and CDR2 YSLEER. The CDR3 sequence: CASSQDLGPGTKGEQYF.

This clonotype is identified as large from frequency. The chain is built from TRBV6-5 and TRBJ1-3. In germline, CDR1 is MNHEY, CDR2 SVGAGI. The CDR3 loop spans 18 amino acids. CDR3 amino acids: CASSPKGPGASSGNTIYF.

The chain combines TRBV6-5 with TRBJ2-4; TCRdb names TRBD1, which stays unverified in the absence of DNA. From germline, CDR1 is MNHEY and CDR2 SVGAGI. There are 14 residues in the CDR3. The CDR3 here is CASSPGQRGNIQYF.

This clonotype is large by frequency. This chain uses TRBV6-1 with TRBJ2-3; the TCRdb call, TRBD2, lacks DNA for checking. The CDR3 sequence is 15 residues long. Germline lookup yields CDR1 MNHNS and CDR2 SASEGT. The CDR3 is CASSEGRDGTDTQYF.

J is TRBJ2-7 and V is TRBV23-1; the TRBD1 assignment by TCRdb is unverifiable without DNA. TRBV23-1 is filed as an ORF, its function uncertain. The CDR3 spans 16 residues. CDR3 residues: CASSQEWDRVSYEQYF.

By frequency, this clonotype is large. The J gene is TRBJ2-7, the V gene TRBV6-5; the TCRdb call, TRBD1, lacks DNA for checking. The CDR3 has 14 residues. Germline V gene lookup returns CDR1 MNHEY and CDR2 SVGAGI. CDR3 protein: CASSRGSISYEQYF.

The V call is TRBV9, the J call TRBJ2-1; TCRdb's assignment of TRBD1 cannot be checked, as there is no DNA. This CDR3 contains 16 residues. Germline V CDR1 and CDR2: SGDLS, YYNGEE. The chain's CDR3 is CASSPGGGSSYNEQFF. Full variable domain (outside the CDR3, taken from reference TRBV9 and TRBJ2-1): DSGVTQTPKHLITATGQRVTLRCSPRSGDLSVYWYQQSLDQGLQFLIQYYNGEERAKGNILERFSAQQFPDLHSELNLSSLELGDSALYFCASSPGGGSSYNEQFFGPGTRLTVL.

This clonotype shows up as medium-sized by frequency. The chain links TRBV7-2 to TRBJ2-5. CDR3 length: 14 residues. Germline loops: CDR1 SGHTA, CDR2 FQGNSA. Here the CDR3 reads CASSSTAWQETQYF.

The gene calls are TRBV5-4 and TRBJ1-1. The CDR3 has 17 residues. Germline V gene lookup returns CDR1 SGHNT and CDR2 YYREEE (reference sequence). The chain's CDR3 is CASSLVGEGWRDTEAFF.